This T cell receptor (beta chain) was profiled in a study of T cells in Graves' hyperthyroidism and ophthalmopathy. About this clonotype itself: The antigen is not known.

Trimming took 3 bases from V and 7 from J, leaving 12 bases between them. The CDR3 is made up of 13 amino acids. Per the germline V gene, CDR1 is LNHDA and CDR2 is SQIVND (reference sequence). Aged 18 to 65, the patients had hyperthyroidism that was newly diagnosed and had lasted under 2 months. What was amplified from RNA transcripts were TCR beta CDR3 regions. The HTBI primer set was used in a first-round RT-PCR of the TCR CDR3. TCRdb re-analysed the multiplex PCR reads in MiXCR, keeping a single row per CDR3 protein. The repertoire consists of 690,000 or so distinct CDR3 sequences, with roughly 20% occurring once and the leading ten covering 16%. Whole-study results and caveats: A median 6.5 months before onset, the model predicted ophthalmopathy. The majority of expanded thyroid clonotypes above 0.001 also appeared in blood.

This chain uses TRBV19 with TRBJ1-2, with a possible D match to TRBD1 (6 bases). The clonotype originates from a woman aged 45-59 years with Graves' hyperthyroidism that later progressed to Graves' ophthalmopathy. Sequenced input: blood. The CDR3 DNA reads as TGTGCCAGTAGTATTGGGGGGGCGCCTGGCTACACCTTC. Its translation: CASSIGGAPGYTF. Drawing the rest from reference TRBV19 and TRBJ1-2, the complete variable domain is DGGITQSPKYLFRKEGQNVTLSCEQNLNHDAMYWYRQDPGQGLRLIYYSQIVNDFQKGDIAEGYSVSREKKESFPLTVTSAQKNPTAFYLCASSIGGAPGYTFGSGTRLTVV.